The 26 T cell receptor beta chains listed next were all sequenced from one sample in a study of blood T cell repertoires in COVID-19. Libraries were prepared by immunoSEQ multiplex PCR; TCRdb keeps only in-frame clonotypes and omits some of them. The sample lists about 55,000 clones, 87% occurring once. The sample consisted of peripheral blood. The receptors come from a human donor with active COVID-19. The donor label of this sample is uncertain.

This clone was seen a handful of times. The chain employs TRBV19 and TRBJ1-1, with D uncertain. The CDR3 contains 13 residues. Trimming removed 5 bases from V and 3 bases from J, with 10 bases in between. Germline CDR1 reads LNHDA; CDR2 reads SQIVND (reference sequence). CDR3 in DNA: TGTGCCAGTAGTCCCGTCCCCTACACTGAAGCTTTCTTT. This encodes CASSPVPYTEAFF.

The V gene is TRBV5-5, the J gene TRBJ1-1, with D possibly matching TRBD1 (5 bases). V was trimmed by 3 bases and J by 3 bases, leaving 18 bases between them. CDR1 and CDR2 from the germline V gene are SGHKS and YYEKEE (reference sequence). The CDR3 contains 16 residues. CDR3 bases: TGTGCCAGCAGCTACAACTGGGGGGAGGTGTACACTGAAGCTTTCTTT. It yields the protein CASSYNWGEVYTEAFF. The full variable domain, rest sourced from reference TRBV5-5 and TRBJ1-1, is DAGVTQSPTHLIKTRGQQVTLRCSPISGHKSVSWYQQVLGQGPQFIFQYYEKEERGRGNFPDRFSARQFPNYSSELNVNALLLGDSALYLCASSYNWGEVYTEAFFGQGTRLTVV.

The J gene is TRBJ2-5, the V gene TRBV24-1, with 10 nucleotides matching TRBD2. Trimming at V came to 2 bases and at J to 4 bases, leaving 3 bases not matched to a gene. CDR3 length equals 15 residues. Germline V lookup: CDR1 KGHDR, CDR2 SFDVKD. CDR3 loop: CATSDSTSGVETQYF. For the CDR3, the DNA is TGTGCCACCAGTGATTCAACTAGCGGGGTAGAGACCCAGTACTTC.

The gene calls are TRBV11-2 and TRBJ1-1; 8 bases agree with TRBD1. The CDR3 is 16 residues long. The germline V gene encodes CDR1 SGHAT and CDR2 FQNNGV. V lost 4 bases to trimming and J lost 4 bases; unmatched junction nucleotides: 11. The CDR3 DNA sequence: TGTGCCAGCAGCTATATAAGGACAGGGATAGGCACTGAAGCTTTCTTT. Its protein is CASSYIRTGIGTEAFF. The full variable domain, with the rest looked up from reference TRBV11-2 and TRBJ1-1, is EAGVAQSPRYKIIEKRQSVAFWCNPISGHATLYWYQQILGQGPKLLIQFQNNGVVDDSQLPKDRFSAERLKGVDSTLKIQPAKLEDSAVYLCASSYIRTGIGTEAFFGQGTRLTVV.

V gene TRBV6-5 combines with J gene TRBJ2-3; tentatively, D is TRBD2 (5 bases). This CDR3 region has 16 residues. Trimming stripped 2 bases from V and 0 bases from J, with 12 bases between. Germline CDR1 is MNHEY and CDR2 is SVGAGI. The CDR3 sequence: CASSYSPPGSTDTQYF. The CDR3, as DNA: TGTGCCAGCAGTTACAGCCCCCCGGGAAGCACAGATACGCAGTATTTT.

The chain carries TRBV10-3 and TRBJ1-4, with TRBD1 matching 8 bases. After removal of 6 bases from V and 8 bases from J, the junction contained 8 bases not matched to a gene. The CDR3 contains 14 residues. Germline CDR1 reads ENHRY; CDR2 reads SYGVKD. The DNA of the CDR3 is TGTGCCATCAGACCCCAGGGGGCGGGAGAAAAACTGTTTTTT. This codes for CAIRPQGAGEKLFF.

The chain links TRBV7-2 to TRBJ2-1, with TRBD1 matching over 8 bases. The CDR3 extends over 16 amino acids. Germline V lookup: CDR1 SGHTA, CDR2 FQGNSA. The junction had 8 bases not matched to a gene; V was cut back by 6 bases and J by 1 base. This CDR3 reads CASRTQGALSYNEQFF. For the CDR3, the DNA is TGTGCCAGCAGGACTCAGGGGGCTCTGTCCTACAATGAGCAGTTCTTC.

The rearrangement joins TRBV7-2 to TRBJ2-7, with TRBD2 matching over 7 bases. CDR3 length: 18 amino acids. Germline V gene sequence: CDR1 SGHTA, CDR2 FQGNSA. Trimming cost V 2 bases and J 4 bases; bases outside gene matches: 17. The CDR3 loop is CASSLRPFPSAGNYEQYF. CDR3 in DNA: TGTGCCAGCAGCTTACGGCCCTTTCCCTCAGCGGGGAATTACGAGCAGTACTTC.

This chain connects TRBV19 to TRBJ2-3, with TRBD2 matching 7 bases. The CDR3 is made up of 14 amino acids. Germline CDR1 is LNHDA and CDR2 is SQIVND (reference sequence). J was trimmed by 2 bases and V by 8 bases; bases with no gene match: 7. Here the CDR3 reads CASWAGVTTDTQYF. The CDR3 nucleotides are TGTGCCAGTTGGGCGGGGGTCACCACAGATACGCAGTATTTT.

CDR3 in amino acids: CASSPTSVDIQYF. CDR3 sequence (DNA): TGTGCCAGCAGCCCGACTAGCGTGGACATTCAGTACTTC. The chain couples TRBV7-9 to TRBJ2-4; 8 bases map to TRBD2. Trimming cost V 5 bases and J 8 bases; bases outside gene matches: 5. CDR3 length: 13 amino acids. Germline values: CDR1 SEHNR, CDR2 FQNEAQ (reference sequence).

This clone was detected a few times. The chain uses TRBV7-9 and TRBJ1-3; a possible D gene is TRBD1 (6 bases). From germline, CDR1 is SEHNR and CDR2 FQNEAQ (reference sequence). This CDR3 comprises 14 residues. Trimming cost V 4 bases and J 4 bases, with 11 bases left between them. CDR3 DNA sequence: TGTGCCAGCAGCTCCCAGGGGCGCGGAAACACCATATATTTT. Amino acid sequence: CASSSQGRGNTIYF.

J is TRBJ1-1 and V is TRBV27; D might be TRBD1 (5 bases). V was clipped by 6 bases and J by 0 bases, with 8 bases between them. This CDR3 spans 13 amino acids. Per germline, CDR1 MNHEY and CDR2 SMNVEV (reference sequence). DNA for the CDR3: TGTGCCAGCAGAACAGGCATGAACACTGAAGCTTTCTTT. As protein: CASRTGMNTEAFF.

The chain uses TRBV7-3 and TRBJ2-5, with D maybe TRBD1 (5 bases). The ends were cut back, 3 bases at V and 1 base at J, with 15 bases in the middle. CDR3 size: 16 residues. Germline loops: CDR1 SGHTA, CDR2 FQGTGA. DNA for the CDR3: TGTGCCAGCAGCTTGGAAGGACCAGGGCCCCAAGAGACCCAGTACTTC. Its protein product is CASSLEGPGPQETQYF.

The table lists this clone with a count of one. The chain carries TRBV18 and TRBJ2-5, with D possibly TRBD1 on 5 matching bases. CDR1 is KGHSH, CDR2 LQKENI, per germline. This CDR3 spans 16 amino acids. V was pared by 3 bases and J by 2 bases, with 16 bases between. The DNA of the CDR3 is TGTGCCAGCTCACCTTTATCAACAGGAGCACAAGAGACCCAGTACTTC. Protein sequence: CASSPLSTGAQETQYF.

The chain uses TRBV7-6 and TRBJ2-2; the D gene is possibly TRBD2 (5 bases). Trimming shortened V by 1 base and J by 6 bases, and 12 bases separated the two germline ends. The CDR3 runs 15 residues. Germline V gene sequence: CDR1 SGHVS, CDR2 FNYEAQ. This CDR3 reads CASSLVLSVAGELFF. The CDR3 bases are TGTGCCAGCAGCTTAGTCCTTAGCGTGGCCGGGGAGCTGTTTTTT.

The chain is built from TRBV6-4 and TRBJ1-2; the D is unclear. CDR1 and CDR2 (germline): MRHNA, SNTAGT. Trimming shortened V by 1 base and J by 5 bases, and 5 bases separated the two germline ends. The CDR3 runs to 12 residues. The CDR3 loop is CASSDYGYGYTF. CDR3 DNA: TGTGCCAGCAGTGACTACGGTTATGGCTACACCTTC.

The CDR3 region is CASSSPPGGEQFF. In nucleotides, the CDR3 is TGTGCCAGCAGCTCCCCCCCGGGGGGGGAGCAGTTCTTC. The rearrangement links TRBV7-2 to TRBJ2-1; the match to TRBD2 covers 8 bases. CDR1 is SGHTA, CDR2 FQGNSA, per germline. The CDR3 consists of 13 residues. Trimming removed 4 bases from V and 10 bases from J; junction bases left unmatched: 6.

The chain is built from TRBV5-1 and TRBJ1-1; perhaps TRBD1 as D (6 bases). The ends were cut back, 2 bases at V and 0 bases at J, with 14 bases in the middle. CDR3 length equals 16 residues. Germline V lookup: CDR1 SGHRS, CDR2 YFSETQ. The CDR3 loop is CASSLEPTGLNTEAFF. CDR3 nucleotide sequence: TGCGCCAGCAGCTTAGAGCCTACAGGGCTGAACACTGAAGCTTTCTTT. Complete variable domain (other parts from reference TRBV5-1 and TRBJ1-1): KAGVTQTPRYLIKTRGQQVTLSCSPISGHRSVSWYQQTPGQGLQFLFEYFSETQRNKGNFPGRFSGRQFSNSRSEMNVSTLELGDSALYLCASSLEPTGLNTEAFFGQGTRLTVV.

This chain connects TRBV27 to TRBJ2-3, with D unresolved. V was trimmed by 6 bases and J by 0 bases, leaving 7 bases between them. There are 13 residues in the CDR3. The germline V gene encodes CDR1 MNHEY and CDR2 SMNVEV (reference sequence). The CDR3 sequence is CASRSLSTDTQYF. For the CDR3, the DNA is TGTGCCAGCAGGTCACTTAGCACAGATACGCAGTATTTT.

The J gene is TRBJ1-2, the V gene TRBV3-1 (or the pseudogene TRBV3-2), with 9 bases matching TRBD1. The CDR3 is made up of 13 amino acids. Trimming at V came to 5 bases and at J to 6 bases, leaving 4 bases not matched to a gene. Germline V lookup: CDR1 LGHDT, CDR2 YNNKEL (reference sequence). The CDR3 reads CASSTRDRDGYTF. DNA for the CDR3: TGTGCCAGCAGCACCCGGGACAGGGATGGCTACACCTTC.

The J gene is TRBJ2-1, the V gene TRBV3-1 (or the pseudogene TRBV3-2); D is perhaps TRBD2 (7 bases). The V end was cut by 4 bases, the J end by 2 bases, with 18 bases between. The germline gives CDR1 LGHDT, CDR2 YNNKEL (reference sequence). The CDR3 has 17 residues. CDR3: CASSLVGGPSPYNEQFF. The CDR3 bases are TGTGCCAGCAGCCTCGTGGGGGGGCCCTCTCCCTACAATGAGCAGTTCTTC.

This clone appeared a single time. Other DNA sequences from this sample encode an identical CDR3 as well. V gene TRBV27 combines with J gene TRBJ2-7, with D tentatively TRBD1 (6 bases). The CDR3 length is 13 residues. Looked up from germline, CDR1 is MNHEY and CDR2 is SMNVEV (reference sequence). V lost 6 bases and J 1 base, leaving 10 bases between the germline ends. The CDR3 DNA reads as TGTGCCAGCAGCCCGAGGGGGTCCTACGAGCAGTACTTC. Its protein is CASSPRGSYEQYF.

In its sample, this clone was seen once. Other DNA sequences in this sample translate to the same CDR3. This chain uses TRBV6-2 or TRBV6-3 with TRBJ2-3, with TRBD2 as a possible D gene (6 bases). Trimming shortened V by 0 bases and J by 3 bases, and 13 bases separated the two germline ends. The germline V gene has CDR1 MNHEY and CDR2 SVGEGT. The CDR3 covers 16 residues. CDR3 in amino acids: CASSYSLAGGTDTQYF. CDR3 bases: TGTGCCAGCAGTTACTCGCTAGCTGGGGGGACAGATACGCAGTATTTT.

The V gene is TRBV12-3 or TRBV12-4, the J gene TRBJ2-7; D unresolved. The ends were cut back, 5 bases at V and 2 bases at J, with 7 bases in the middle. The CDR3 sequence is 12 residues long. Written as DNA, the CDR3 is TGTGCCAGCAGTCCCCGGGCCTACGAGCAGTACTTC. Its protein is CASSPRAYEQYF.

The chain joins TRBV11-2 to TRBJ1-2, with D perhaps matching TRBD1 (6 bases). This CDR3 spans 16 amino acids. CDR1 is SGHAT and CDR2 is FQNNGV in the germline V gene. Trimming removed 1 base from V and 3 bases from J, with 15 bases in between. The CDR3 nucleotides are TGTGCCAGCAGCTTAGTTTATCTAGCAGGGGACTATGGCTACACCTTC. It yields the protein CASSLVYLAGDYGYTF.

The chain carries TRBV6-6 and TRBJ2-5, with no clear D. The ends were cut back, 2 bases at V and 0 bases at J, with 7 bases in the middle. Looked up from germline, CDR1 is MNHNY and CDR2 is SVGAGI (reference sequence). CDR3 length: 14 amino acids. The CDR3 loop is CASSYADYQETQYF. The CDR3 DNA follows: TGTGCCAGCAGTTACGCAGACTACCAAGAGACCCAGTACTTC.